Listed here is a single T cell receptor beta chain. This CDR3 contains 15 residues. Trimming cost V 5 bases and J 6 bases, with 16 bases left between them. The germline gives CDR1 MDHEN, CDR2 SYDVKM. These data originate in a study of shared clonotypes between healthy human individuals. This table comes from immunoSEQ multiplex PCR, and its TCRdb copy is limited to in-frame clones, with some not included. The sample holds 950,000 to 1,200,000 clones, roughly 80% seen once. Material: memory CD4+ T cells from PBMCs. Specified subset: CD45RA-negative fraction. The sequence was obtained from a man aged 18 to 35 in good health. Some clones in this sample may be carry-over from other donors' samples. This rearrangement joins TRBV28 to TRBJ2-2; the D gene is possibly TRBD2 (7 bases). CDR3 sequence: CASSTRGAGAGELFF. The DNA of the CDR3 is TGTGCCAGCAGTACTCGGGGGGCGGGCGCCGGGGAGCTGTTTTTT.